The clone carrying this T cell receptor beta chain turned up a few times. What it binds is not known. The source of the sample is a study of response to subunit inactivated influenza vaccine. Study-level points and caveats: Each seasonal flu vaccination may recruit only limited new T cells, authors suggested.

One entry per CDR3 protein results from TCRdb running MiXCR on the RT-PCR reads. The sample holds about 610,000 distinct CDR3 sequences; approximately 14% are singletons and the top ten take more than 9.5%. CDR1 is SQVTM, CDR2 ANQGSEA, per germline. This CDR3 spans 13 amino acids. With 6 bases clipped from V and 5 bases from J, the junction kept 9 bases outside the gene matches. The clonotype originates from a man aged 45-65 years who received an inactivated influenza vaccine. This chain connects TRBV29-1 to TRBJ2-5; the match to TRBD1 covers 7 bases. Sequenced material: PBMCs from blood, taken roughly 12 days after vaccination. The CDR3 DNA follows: TGCAGCGTGCGGACAGGTGGAGTGGAGACCCAGTACTTC. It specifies CSVRTGGVETQYF.